This T cell receptor (beta chain) emerged from a study of blood T cell repertoires in COVID-19. Turning to the study itself: There were acute and convalescent COVID-19 samples, and they came from the United States, Italy and Spain. Nucleic acid was either cDNA or gDNA, and it came from T cells, B-cell-depleted T cells, or PBMCs.

In the authors' methods: Amplification of reference gene primers was used by the study to estimate nucleated cell counts. Repertoires were generated with immunoSEQ multiplex PCR, while TCRdb's copy carries only in-frame clones and drops some. The D gene and trimming were derived from the DNA, and the V and J assignments and clone size from that table. The sample contains more than 75,000 clones, more than 65% of which appear only once. This CDR3 has 13 amino acids. Trimming pared 3 bases from V and 9 bases from J, leaving 11 bases between. This chain uses TRBV12-3 or TRBV12-4 with TRBJ2-2; D may be TRBD1 (5 bases). Sequenced: peripheral blood. The TCR sequence derives from a man between 60 and 70 years old with acute or convalescent COVID-19. This chain's CDR3 is CASSLGRGRELFF. CDR3 bases: TGTGCCAGCAGTTTGGGAAGGGGAAGGGAGCTGTTTTTT.